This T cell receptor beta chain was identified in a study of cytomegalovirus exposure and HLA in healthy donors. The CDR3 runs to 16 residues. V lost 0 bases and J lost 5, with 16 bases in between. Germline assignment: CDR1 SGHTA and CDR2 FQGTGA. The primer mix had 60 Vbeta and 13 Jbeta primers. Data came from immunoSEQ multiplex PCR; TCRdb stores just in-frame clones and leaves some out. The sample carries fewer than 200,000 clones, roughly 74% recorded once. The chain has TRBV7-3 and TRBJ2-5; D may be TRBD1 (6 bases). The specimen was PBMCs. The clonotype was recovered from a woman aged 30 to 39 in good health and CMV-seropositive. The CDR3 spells CASSLTGGVVGETQYF. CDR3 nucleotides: TGTGCCAGCAGCTTAACTGGGGGCGTCGTCGGTGAGACCCAGTACTTC.